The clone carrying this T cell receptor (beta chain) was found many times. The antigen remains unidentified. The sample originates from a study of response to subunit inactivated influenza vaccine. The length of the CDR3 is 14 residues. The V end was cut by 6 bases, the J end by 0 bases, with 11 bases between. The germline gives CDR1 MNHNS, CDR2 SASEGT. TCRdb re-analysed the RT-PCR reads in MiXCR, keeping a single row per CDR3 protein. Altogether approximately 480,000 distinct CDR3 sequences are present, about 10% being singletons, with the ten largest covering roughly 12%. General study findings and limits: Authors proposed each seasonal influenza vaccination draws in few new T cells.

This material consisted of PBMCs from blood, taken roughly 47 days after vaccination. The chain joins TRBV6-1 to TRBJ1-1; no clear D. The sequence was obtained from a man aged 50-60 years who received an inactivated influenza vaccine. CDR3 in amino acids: CASRPGRVNTEAFF. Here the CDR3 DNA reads TGTGCCAGCAGACCTGGACGGGTGAACACTGAAGCTTTCTTT.